Below, 21 T cell receptor delta chains from the same sample are listed, as sequenced in a study of γδ T cells in repeated Plasmodium falciparum infection. With CATT, TCRdb re-called clones from the multiplex PCR reads. The sample lists around 50,000 delta-chain clones, 1.7% occurring once. Vgamma9/Vdelta2+ and Vdelta2-negative gammadelta T cells were flow-sorted from PBMC for bulk sequencing. Sequencing used gamma-delta T cells from blood. The receptor set was obtained from a pool of human donors (malaria-infected and uninfected, not separated).

This clone was found a few times. With only one base between it and a far larger clone, this is likely a read error. The limits of the CDR3 on the DNA are not certain, so only TCRdb's listed CDR3 is given. The V gene is listed as TRDV1; no J gene was called; the table's D gene call, TRDD3, was not cross checked with the DNA. The CDR3 is made up of 20 amino acids, end residues included. The germline CDR1 and CDR2 sequences are TSWWSYY and QGS. CDR3 protein: CALGEQVGWGSYSYTDKLIF.

There are a few counts of this clone. TCRdb attributes to this sequence the protein of a much larger clone, which differs from the DNA translation at residue 21; a read error is likely, and the protein displayed is translated from the DNA. The chain links TRDV1 to TRDJ1, with D perhaps TRDD2 (5 bases). The germline CDR1 and CDR2 sequences are TSWWSYY and QGS. The CDR3 extends over 22 amino acids. The CDR3 sequence is CALGDYHRPTYDWTGATDKLTF. The DNA for the CDR3 is TGTGCTCTTGGGGACTACCACCGCCCTACGTACGATTGGACGGGCGCCACCGATAAACTCACCTTT.

This clone was observed at least ten times. A much larger clone differs by one base, so this may be a read error. V gene TRDV1 combines with J gene TRDJ1, with a tentative D call TRDD3 (5 bases). Germline V lookup: CDR1 TSWWSYY, CDR2 QGS. The CDR3 runs 19 residues. CDR3 residues: CALGELGFLRTPGMDKLTF. CDR3 DNA sequence: TGTGCTCTTGGGGAACTAGGCTTTCTACGAACCCCTGGTATGGATAAACTCACCTTT.

In this sample, this clone turned up a few times. The amino acid sequence in TCRdb belongs to a much larger clone and departs from this DNA's translation at residue 14, likely a sequencing read error; the sequence shown is translated from the DNA. V is TRDV1 and J is TRDJ1, with 11 bases aligning to TRDD3. TCRdb is silent on the J gene; assignment here came from matching the DNA to germline. Germline V gene lookup returns CDR1 TSWWSYY and CDR2 QGS. J was trimmed by 3 bases and V by 4 bases; bases with no gene match: 16. This CDR3 has 19 amino acids. The CDR3 DNA follows: TGTGCTCTTGGGGGCAAACTTGGGGGATACGATATGTACCCCGATAAACTCATCTTT. It translates to CALGGKLGGYDMYPDKLIF.

The sample holds a few counts of this clone. TCRdb assigns this DNA the protein of a much larger clone, which departs from its translation at residue 8; this likely reflects a read error, and the protein shown comes from translating the DNA. The chain combines TRDV1 with TRDJ1; perhaps TRDD3 as D (5 bases). V was trimmed by 0 bases and J by 3 bases, leaving 14 bases between them. Germline CDR1 reads TSWWSYY; CDR2 reads QGS. CDR3 length equals 16 residues. The CDR3 nucleotides read TGTGCTCTTGGGGAACTCCCCGAGGGATCCCCCGATAAACTCATCTTT. Encoded protein: CALGELPEGSPDKLIF.

At least ten counts were recorded for this clone. TCRdb's protein for this DNA is that of a much larger clone and differs from the translation at residue 13, likely a read error; the protein shown is the DNA translation. The chain joins TRDV2 to TRDJ3, with D tentatively TRDD3 (6 bases). The J gene, left out of TCRdb, was set here by checking the DNA against germline. CDR3 length equals 19 residues. Per the germline V gene, CDR1 is GEAIGNYY and CDR2 is EKD. The CDR3 DNA is TGTGCCTGTGACACCGCGGGGGGCCCAAGCTCCTGGGGCACCCGACAGATGTTTTTC. This encodes CACDTAGGPSSWGTRQMFF.

Regarding this clone: TCRdb's protein, taken from a much larger clone, differs from this DNA's translation at residue 18, likely owing to a read error; the protein displayed comes from the DNA. The gene calls are TRDV1 and TRDJ1, with D possibly TRDD2 on 6 matching bases. The CDR3 sequence is 21 residues long. Germline lookup yields CDR1 TSWWSYY and CDR2 QGS. CDR3 region: CALGGGPTGRCPPNYTDTLIF. The CDR3 coding sequence is TGTGCTCTTGGGGGCGGTCCTACGGGGCGGTGTCCACCTAACTACACCGATACACTCATCTTC.

This clone was recorded at least ten times. With a far larger clone one base away, a read error is the likely cause. The same CDR3 can be traced to other DNA sequences in this sample. J is TRDJ1 and V is TRDV1; perhaps TRDD3 as D (6 bases). Between the trimmed V and J ends, which lost 0 bases and 4 bases, there was a span of 15 bases. CDR1 is TSWWSYY and CDR2 is QGS in the germline V gene. This CDR3 comprises 16 residues. In nucleotides, the CDR3 is TGTGCTCTTGGGGAACTAGGGCACCGGGGGAGCGATAAACTCATCTTT. Translating it yields CALGELGHRGSDKLIF.

This clone was observed a few times. TCRdb's entry gives the protein of a much larger clone, which mismatches this DNA's translation at residue 17, likely from a read error; the protein reported here is translated from the DNA. The rearrangement links TRDV1 to TRDJ1; the match to TRDD3 covers 8 bases. CDR3 length: 23 residues. Losses at the gene ends were 0 bases for V and 0 bases for J; bases not matched to a gene: 24. Germline lookup yields CDR1 TSWWSYY and CDR2 QGS. Here the CDR3 reads CALGELGLRPNVLGAMDTDKLIF. The CDR3 region has the DNA TGTGCTCTTGGGGAACTGGGACTACGCCCTAACGTACTGGGGGCTATGGACACCGATAAACTCATCTTT.

The chain joins TRDV1 to TRDJ1, with 8 bases lining up with TRDD3. The J gene, not given by TCRdb, was assigned here from a germline match of the nucleotide sequence. The CDR3 has 18 residues. Trimming removed 3 bases from V and 0 bases from J; junction bases left unmatched: 12. Germline values: CDR1 TSWWSYY, CDR2 QGS. This chain's CDR3 is CALGDHWGAALYTDKLIF. DNA for the CDR3: TGTGCTCTTGGGGACCACTGGGGGGCTGCTCTGTACACCGATAAACTCATCTTT.

The sample holds a few counts of this clone. Translating this DNA gives a protein that differs at residues 8 and 18 from the TCRdb one, which belongs to a much larger clone; a read error is likely, and the protein shown is this translation. The chain combines TRDV1 with TRDJ1; D might be TRDD3 (6 bases). Trimming removed 0 bases from V and 5 bases from J, with 37 bases in between. Germline-derived CDR1 and CDR2 are TSWWSYY and QGS. The CDR3 is 23 amino acids. CDR3: CALGELGFMVGHHSPWGRDKLIF. The CDR3 nucleotides read TGTGCTCTTGGGGAACTAGGCTTTATGGTTGGACACCACTCTCCCTGGGGACGGGATAAACTCATCTTT.

Of note for this clone: TCRdb has a much larger clone's protein, which differs at residue 14 from the translation of this DNA, likely because of a read error; what is shown is the protein translated from the DNA. V is TRDV3 and J is TRDJ1, with 7 bases that match TRDD3. There are 19 residues in the CDR3. CDR1 is TVYSNPD, CDR2 GDNSRS, per germline (reference sequence). CDR3 in DNA: TGTGCTCAGCGACATCCGCCCTACTGGGGACCGAGATACGCCGATAAACTCATCTTT. This gives the protein CAQRHPPYWGPRYADKLIF. Variable domain in full (rest from reference TRDV3 and TRDJ1): CDKVTQSSPDQTVASGSEVVLLCTYDTVYSNPDLFWYRIRPDYSFQFVFYGDNSRSEGADFTQGRFSVKHILTQKAFHLVISPVRTEDSATYYCAQRHPPYWGPRYADKLIFGKGTRVTVEP.

Comment on this clone: The protein that TCRdb holds for this DNA derives from a much larger clone and differs from the translated DNA at residue 20, which likely indicates a read error; the protein shown here is translated from the DNA. The V and J genes are TRDV1 and TRDJ3, with D perhaps matching TRDD2 or TRDD3 (9 bases each). Matching the DNA to germline supplied the J gene, which TCRdb does not give. The CDR3 spans 24 residues. Germline V lookup: CDR1 TSWWSYY, CDR2 QGS. The CDR3 nucleotides read TGTGCTCTTGGGCCCATCCCCTTCCTACGAACTGGGGGACTGTACTCCTGGGACACCCAACAGATGTTTTTC. Protein: CALGPIPFLRTGGLYSWDTQQMFF.

This clone came up a few times. TCRdb shows a much larger clone's protein in place of this DNA's translation, and the two differ at residue 12, likely through a read error; the protein shown is translated from the DNA. The rearrangement joins TRDV1 to TRDJ1, with 9 bases fitting TRDD2. CDR1 TSWWSYY and CDR2 QGS come from the germline V gene. The V and J ends lost 6 bases and 4 bases, in that order; junction bases with no gene match: 24. The CDR3 loop spans 20 amino acids. This CDR3 reads CALGFRRRPSYIRGIDKLIF. As DNA, the CDR3 is TGTGCTCTTGGTTTCCGACGAAGGCCTTCCTACATTCGGGGGATCGATAAACTCATCTTT.

In this sample, this clone turned up many times. This may arise from a read error, as a much more abundant clone is one base away. At the DNA level, this CDR3 is encoded by other sequences in the same sample as well. V and J are TRDV1 and TRDJ1, with 12 bases identical to TRDD3. The J gene is not listed in TCRdb, so it was assigned here from a DNA match to germline. CDR3 length equals 19 residues. V shed 5 bases and J 8 bases; nucleotides not matched to a gene: 21. CDR1 TSWWSYY and CDR2 QGS come from the germline V gene. The CDR3 region has the DNA TGTGCTCTTGGGAAAAGAACCTACTCGATGCTGGGGGATACGCTGAAACTCATCTTT. It translates to CALGKRTYSMLGDTLKLIF.

In the case of this clone: TCRdb has a much larger clone's protein, which differs at residue 11 from the translation of this DNA, likely because of a read error; what is shown is the protein translated from the DNA. This CDR3 is CALGPTTFGRIGGYASLGGDKLIF. For the CDR3, the DNA is TGTGCTCTTGGGCCTACGACCTTCGGTCGTATTGGGGGATACGCGTCTTTGGGTGGGGATAAACTCATCTTT. This chain uses TRDV1 with TRDJ1, with 11 bases identical to TRDD3. TCRdb supplies no J gene; here it was assigned by aligning the nucleotide sequence to germline. The CDR3 extends over 24 amino acids. Germline assignment: CDR1 TSWWSYY and CDR2 QGS. Unmatched junction bases numbered 34, after V lost 5 bases and J lost 5 bases.

Worth noting for this clone: The protein TCRdb lists belongs to a much larger clone and differs from this DNA's translation at residue 15, which points to a read error; the protein shown is made from the DNA. The chain links TRDV1 to TRDJ1; 7 bases map to TRDD3. CDR3 length equals 20 residues. With 2 bases clipped from V and 3 bases from J, the junction kept 21 bases outside the gene matches. From germline, CDR1 is TSWWSYY and CDR2 QGS. DNA for the CDR3: TGTGCTCTTGGGGAAATCCGGCCTTGGAAGCAGGGGGATCACGCCGATAAACTCATCTTT. Translation gives CALGEIRPWKQGDHADKLIF.

At least ten counts were recorded for this clone. A much larger clonotype is one base distant, so this may be a read error. The rearrangement links TRDV1 to TRDJ1; TRDD3 agrees at 11 bases. Since TCRdb gives no J gene, matching the DNA to germline was used here to assign it. Germline V gene sequence: CDR1 TSWWSYY, CDR2 QGS. CDR3 length equals 16 residues. The V segment lost 5 bases and the J segment 7 bases; nucleotides outside the gene matches: 12. CDR3 sequence: CALGRPLLGDTVKLIF. CDR3 nucleotide sequence: TGTGCTCTTGGGAGGCCCTTATTGGGGGATACGGTTAAACTCATCTTT.

In this sample, this clone turned up a few times. This likely reflects a read error, since a far larger clone is one base away. Other DNA sequences from this sample encode an identical CDR3 as well. J is TRDJ1 and V is TRAV36/DV7; a weak D match, TRDD3 (8 bases). As TCRdb names no J gene, one was assigned here on the basis of a DNA match to germline. Trimming left V 3 bases short and J 6 bases short, with 36 bases between. The CDR3 spans 20 residues. Germline V gene lookup returns CDR1 VTNFRS and CDR2 LTSSGIE (reference sequence). CDR3 amino acids: CAVARWDSYGATGGRNKLIF. The CDR3 bases are TGTGCTGTGGCTCGCTGGGATTCCTACGGGGCCACTGGGGGTCGAAATAAACTCATCTTT.

This clone came up many times. The rearrangement joins TRDV1 to TRDJ1, with 10 bases identical to TRDD3. This CDR3 contains 19 residues. Trimming took 0 bases from V and 3 from J; bases not matched to a gene: 13. The V gene's germline CDR1 is TSWWSYY and CDR2 QGS. CDR3 in DNA: TGTGCTCTTGGGGAACTAGTTTCCCGGGGGATACGCTGTGCCGATAAACTCATCTTT. Protein: CALGELVSRGIRCADKLIF.

In this sample, this clone turned up a few times. TCRdb attributes to this sequence the protein of a much larger clone, which differs from the DNA translation at residue 12; a read error is likely, and the protein displayed is translated from the DNA. The rearrangement links TRDV1 to TRDJ1, with TRDD3 matching over 7 bases. Matching the DNA to germline supplied the J gene, which TCRdb does not give. This CDR3 has 24 residues. V gave up 2 bases and J gave up 1 base; unmatched junction bases: 31. Germline CDR1 TSWWSYY, CDR2 QGS. CDR3 region: CALGELASDTGECRIRRGTDKLIF. In DNA, the CDR3 is TGTGCTCTTGGGGAATTAGCCTCCGATACTGGGGAATGCCGGATTAGGAGAGGCACCGATAAACTCATCTTT.